What follows are 23 T cell receptor beta chains derived from one specimen sequenced in a study of read filtering for tumor transcriptome and immune sequencing. The library was built from around 380 ng RNA with molecular barcoded adaptors for alpha/delta and beta/gamma chains. In TCRdb, the reads were re-called with MiXCR into one record per CDR3 protein. Here the sample spans about 46,000 distinct CDR3 sequences, around 21% being singletons. What was sequenced was a population of CD138-negative cells sorted from bone marrow. The receptors stem from a donor over 35 with multiple myeloma.

This clonotype was recorded many times. This sequence joins TRBV7-2 and TRBJ2-2; unclear D gene. Trimming shortened V by 1 base and J by 2 bases, and 11 bases separated the two germline ends. The CDR3 is 16 residues long. Germline values: CDR1 SGHTA, CDR2 FQGNSA. DNA for the CDR3: TGTGCCAGCAGCTTAGAGGCCCGAGCCAACACCGGGGAGCTGTTTTTT. The encoded protein is CASSLEARANTGELFF.

This clonotype occurred many times. This chain joins TRBV6-6 and TRBJ1-4; D is unclear. V shed 8 bases and J shed 0 bases, with 16 bases lying between them. This CDR3 region has 16 residues. Looked up from germline, CDR1 is MNHNY and CDR2 is SVGAGI (reference sequence). The CDR3 loop is CASGSPLTATNEKLFF. CDR3 coding DNA: TGTGCCAGCGGCTCCCCCCTTACCGCAACTAATGAAAAACTGTTTTTT.

This clonotype was seen many times. The chain uses TRBV12-3 or TRBV12-4 and TRBJ1-5; TRBD1 aligns across 8 bases. The CDR3 spans 14 residues. With V trimmed by 8 bases and J by 5 bases, 8 bases remained unmatched. CDR3 sequence: CASGNDRGHQPQHF. The CDR3 DNA is TGTGCCAGCGGCAATGACAGGGGACATCAGCCCCAGCATTTT.

About this clonotype: This likely comes from a read error, as the CDR3 has no conserved phenylalanine or tryptophan at its end. The CDR3: CASSLDGGNTEAFI. CDR3 coding DNA: TGCGCCAGCAGCTTGGACGGGGGGAACACTGAAGCTTTCATT. The chain combines TRBV5-1 with TRBJ1-1; perhaps TRBD1 as D (5 bases). V lost 0 bases to trimming and J lost 1 base, with 7 bases between them. Germline V gene sequence: CDR1 SGHRS, CDR2 YFSETQ. The CDR3 is made up of 14 amino acids.

This clonotype was detected a few times. The rearrangement uses TRBV7-9 and TRBJ2-7; TRBD2 agrees at 9 bases. The CDR3 spans 14 residues. Trimming at V came to 4 bases and at J to 3 bases, leaving 4 bases not matched to a gene. CDR1 is SEHNR, CDR2 FQNEAQ, per germline (reference sequence). CDR3 amino acids: CASSYSGSHYEQYF. The CDR3 region has the DNA TGTGCCAGCAGCTATAGCGGGAGTCACTACGAGCAGTACTTC. Drawing the rest from reference TRBV7-9 and TRBJ2-7, the complete variable domain is DTGVSQNPRHKITKRGQNVTFRCDPISEHNRLYWYRQTLGQGPEFLTYFQNEAQLEKSRLLSDRFSAERPKGSFSTLEIQRTEQGDSAMYLCASSYSGSHYEQYFGPGTRLTVT.

As regards this clonotype: A clone one base away is much larger, so this may be a read error. The chain employs TRBV5-1 and TRBJ2-2; no reliable D call. Germline-derived CDR1 and CDR2 are SGHRS and YFSETQ. The CDR3 loop spans 15 amino acids. V dropped 5 bases and J dropped 0 bases, with 11 bases sitting between them. The CDR3 DNA reads as TGCGCCAGCAGGGAAGAGACATCGAACACCGGGGAGCTGTTTTTT. Encoded protein: CASREETSNTGELFF. Based on the CDR3 plus reference TRBV5-1 and TRBJ2-2, the full variable domain is KAGVTQTPRYLIKTRGQQVTLSCSPISGHRSVSWYQQTPGQGLQFLFEYFSETQRNKGNFPGRFSGRQFSNSRSEMNVSTLELGDSALYLCASREETSNTGELFFGEGSRLTVL.

This clonotype was detected ten times or more. This chain joins TRBV28 and TRBJ2-1; 7 bases are a match to TRBD2. Germline assignment: CDR1 MDHEN and CDR2 SYDVKM. This CDR3 contains 12 residues. V was clipped by 5 bases and J by 14 bases; unmatched bases: 9. The CDR3 loop reads CASSTLALGEFF. As DNA, the CDR3 is TGTGCCAGCAGTACACTAGCGTTGGGGGAGTTCTTC. Full variable domain (rest looked up from reference TRBV28 and TRBJ2-1): DVKVTQSSRYLVKRTGEKVFLECVQDMDHENMFWYRQDPGLGLRLIYFSYDVKMKEKGDIPEGYSVSREKKERFSLILESASTNQTSMYLCASSTLALGEFFGPGTRLTVL.

This clonotype was picked up many times. The chain employs TRBV7-2 and TRBJ2-7, with D tentatively TRBD1 or TRBD2 (6 bases each). From germline, CDR1 is SGHTA and CDR2 FQGNSA. The CDR3 runs 16 residues. The V end was cut by 1 base, the J end by 1 base, with 14 bases between. The CDR3 coding sequence is TGTGCCAGCAGCTTAGGCGGAGGGACAAATTCCTACGAGCAGTACTTC. Protein product: CASSLGGGTNSYEQYF. Combining the CDR3 with reference TRBV7-2 and TRBJ2-7 gives the whole variable domain GAGVSQSPSNKVTEKGKDVELRCDPISGHTALYWYRQSLGQGLEFLIYFQGNSAPDKSGLPSDRFSAERTGGSVSTLTIQRTQQEDSAVYLCASSLGGGTNSYEQYFGPGTRLTVT.

This clonotype occurred a few times. J is TRBJ1-1 and V is TRBV30; TRBD1 might be the D (5 bases). The germline V gene has CDR1 GTSNPN and CDR2 SVGIG (reference sequence). The CDR3 totals 15 residues. The V gene lost 5 bases and the J gene lost 0 bases, with 16 bases spanning the gap. CDR3 residues: CAWASGRIMNTEAFF. The CDR3 nucleotides read TGTGCCTGGGCTTCGGGACGAATTATGAACACTGAAGCTTTCTTT.

The rearrangement uses TRBV18 and TRBJ2-1; the D is unclear. In germline, CDR1 is KGHSH, CDR2 LQKENI. The CDR3 extends over 13 amino acids. V shed 4 bases and J shed 5 bases, with 9 bases lying between them. In DNA, the CDR3 is TGTGCCAGCTCACTCGGCGACAACAATGAGCAGTTCTTC. It translates to CASSLGDNNEQFF.

The chain couples TRBV12-5 to TRBJ2-7, with 9 positions matching TRBD1. V trimming: 3 bases; J trimming: 5 bases; junction bases outside the gene matches: 5. The germline CDR1 and CDR2 sequences are LGHNT and FRNRAP. The CDR3 spans 14 residues. The CDR3 coding sequence is TGTGCTAGTGGTTTACCCACAGGGGGCCACGAGCAGTACTTC. It specifies CASGLPTGGHEQYF. The full variable domain, with the rest looked up from reference TRBV12-5 and TRBJ2-7, is DARVTQTPRHKVTEMGQEVTMRCQPILGHNTVFWYRQTMMQGLELLAYFRNRAPLDDSGMPKDRFSAEMPDATLATLKIQPSEPRDSAVYFCASGLPTGGHEQYFGPGTRLTVT.

Only a few counts were recorded for this clonotype. CDR3 DNA: TGTGCCAGCAGGACTATATACCCGGACAGGGGGAAGCTAGCGGGAGTGAATGAGCAGTTCTTC. This gives the protein CASRTIYPDRGKLAGVNEQFF. V usage is TRBV28 and J usage is TRBJ2-1; either TRBD1 or TRBD2 may supply D (10 bases each). Trimming left V 6 bases short and J 7 bases short, with 37 bases between. The CDR3 is made up of 21 amino acids. CDR1 is MDHEN and CDR2 is SYDVKM in the germline V gene. The whole variable domain, filled in from reference TRBV28 and TRBJ2-1, reads DVKVTQSSRYLVKRTGEKVFLECVQDMDHENMFWYRQDPGLGLRLIYFSYDVKMKEKGDIPEGYSVSREKKERFSLILESASTNQTSMYLCASRTIYPDRGKLAGVNEQFFGPGTRLTVL.

This clonotype was counted at least ten times. The DNA for the CDR3 is TGTGCCAGTACGGTGCGGGAGGACAATGAGCAGTTCTTC. Amino acids: CASTVREDNEQFF. The rearrangement links TRBV19 to TRBJ2-1, with 8 bases that match TRBD2. V trimming: 7 bases; J trimming: 5 bases; junction bases outside the gene matches: 4. This CDR3 has 13 residues. Germline V gene sequence: CDR1 LNHDA, CDR2 SQIVND (reference sequence). Complete variable domain (other parts from reference TRBV19 and TRBJ2-1): DGGITQSPKYLFRKEGQNVTLSCEQNLNHDAMYWYRQDPGQGLRLIYYSQIVNDFQKGDIAEGYSVSREKKESFPLTVTSAQKNPTAFYLCASTVREDNEQFFGPGTRLTVL.

This clonotype was found many times. The CDR3 sequence is CASSYGLAGVTDTQYF. In nucleotides, the CDR3 is TGTGCCAGCAGTTACGGACTAGCGGGAGTTACAGATACGCAGTATTTT. The chain employs TRBV6-2 or TRBV6-3 and TRBJ2-3; 13 bases fit TRBD2. The germline CDR1 and CDR2 sequences are MNHEY and SVGEGT. After removal of 2 bases from V and 3 bases from J, the junction contained 2 bases not matched to a gene. The CDR3 loop spans 16 amino acids.

In its sample, this clonotype was seen many times. V is TRBV29-1 and J is TRBJ1-1, with TRBD1 matching over 7 bases. Germline V CDR1 and CDR2: SQVTM, ANQGSEA. The CDR3 contains 14 residues. J gave up 4 bases and V 3 bases, and 8 bases lay outside the gene matches. The chain's CDR3 is CSVDGRDRGTEAFF. CDR3 DNA sequence: TGCAGCGTTGATGGTCGGGACAGAGGCACTGAAGCTTTCTTT.

The chain has TRBV5-1 and TRBJ1-1, with D unresolved. The CDR3 covers 15 residues. Germline CDR1 and CDR2: SGHRS and YFSETQ. V lost 7 bases to trimming and J lost 5 bases, with 21 bases between them. The CDR3 coding sequence is TGCGCCAGCGGACCTGGCCAGGCCGAATGGACTGAAGCTTTCTTT. It is translated as CASGPGQAEWTEAFF.

V and J are TRBV18 and TRBJ2-3; D tentatively fits TRBD1 or TRBD2 (5 bases each). The CDR3 consists of 13 residues. Germline assignment: CDR1 KGHSH and CDR2 LQKENI. The germline V and J ends were trimmed by 4 bases and 2 bases, with 7 bases remaining between them. As DNA, the CDR3 is TGTGCCAGCTCACGTGGGACCACAGATACGCAGTATTTT. Translating it yields CASSRGTTDTQYF.

This clonotype was counted many times. This chain links TRBV7-9 with TRBJ2-3; 8 nucleotides agree with TRBD1. The germline V gene has CDR1 SEHNR and CDR2 FQNEAQ (reference sequence). J was trimmed by 5 bases and V by 2 bases; bases with no gene match: 6. This CDR3 spans 15 amino acids. CDR3 bases: TGTGCCAGCAGCTTAACAGGGGGTTTCGGAGATACGCAGTATTTT. Protein product: CASSLTGGFGDTQYF.

This clonotype was recorded many times. V gene TRBV29-1 combines with J gene TRBJ2-5; no definite D call. CDR1 is SQVTM and CDR2 is ANQGSEA in the germline V gene. The CDR3 is 13 amino acids. Trimming pared 6 bases from V and 2 bases from J, leaving 13 bases between. The CDR3 DNA sequence: TGCAGCGTCGCAAACACCCCACAAGAGACCCAGTACTTC. It yields the protein CSVANTPQETQYF.

A word on this clonotype: A read error may explain this, as a much larger clone is one base away. V and J are TRBV5-4 and TRBJ2-3; 8 bases fit TRBD2. V lost 4 bases, J lost 4 bases, and 11 bases stayed unmatched. CDR3 length: 16 amino acids. Germline lookup yields CDR1 SGHNT and CDR2 YYREEE (reference sequence). CDR3 in amino acids: CASSPPTSVRSDTQYF. The CDR3 region has the DNA TGTGCCAGCAGCCCTCCGACTAGCGTCCGCTCAGATACGCAGTATTTT.

The chain couples TRBV28 to TRBJ2-7; 11 bases map to TRBD2. This CDR3 spans 17 amino acids. V shed 9 bases, J shed 0 bases, and the junction held 13 bases outside the gene matches. The germline V gene encodes CDR1 MDHEN and CDR2 SYDVKM. The CDR3 reads CARLPTGLAVSSYEQYF. CDR3 DNA: TGTGCCAGGCTTCCAACGGGACTAGCGGTAAGCTCCTACGAGCAGTACTTC.

This clonotype was observed many times. The chain joins TRBV24-1 to TRBJ2-1, with D unresolved. This CDR3 region has 12 residues. CDR1 is KGHDR and CDR2 is SFDVKD in the germline V gene. V was clipped by 7 bases and J by 5 bases, with 8 bases between them. The CDR3 loop is CATRSSNNEQFF. CDR3 bases: TGTGCCACCAGGTCCTCAAACAATGAGCAGTTCTTC.

The genes are TRBV4-1 and TRBJ2-1; possible D gene TRBD2, 6 bases. V dropped 0 bases and J dropped 0 bases, with 9 bases sitting between them. Germline lookup yields CDR1 MGHRA and CDR2 YSYEKL. CDR3 size: 16 residues. CDR3 region: CASSQDLASSYNEQFF. In DNA form, the CDR3 reads TGCGCCAGCAGCCAAGATCTAGCGAGCTCCTACAATGAGCAGTTCTTC.